The source of this T cell receptor (beta chain) is a study of T cell repertoires in cytomegalovirus infection. General study findings and limits: Carriers of CMV plus the relevant HLA were identified by cumulative public TCR beta family frequency.

Ten or more counts support this clonotype. Its antigen is unidentified. This CDR3 spans 16 amino acids. CDR1 and CDR2 (germline): SGHAT, FQNNGV. The V gene lost 5 bases and the J gene lost 0 bases, with 13 bases spanning the gap. In TCRdb, the reads were re-called with MiXCR into one record per CDR3 protein. The profile covers fewer than 650,000 distinct CDR3 sequences, with about 39% appearing a single time and roughly 50% taken by the ten largest. The sample consisted of cultured PBMCs, taken from culture after CMV antigen stimulation. The V gene is TRBV11-2, the J gene TRBJ2-2; TRBD2 might be the D (6 bases). This TCR came from a human donor in good health (CMV status not recorded). Some clones in this sample may be carry-over from other donors' samples. DNA for the CDR3: TGTGCCAGCAGCCGCAGAGGCGGGGCGAACACCGGGGAGCTGTTTTTT. Translating gives CASSRRGGANTGELFF. The complete variable domain, with remaining parts taken from reference TRBV11-2 and TRBJ2-2, reads EAGVAQSPRYKIIEKRQSVAFWCNPISGHATLYWYQQILGQGPKLLIQFQNNGVVDDSQLPKDRFSAERLKGVDSTLKIQPAKLEDSAVYLCASSRRGGANTGELFFGEGSRLTVL.